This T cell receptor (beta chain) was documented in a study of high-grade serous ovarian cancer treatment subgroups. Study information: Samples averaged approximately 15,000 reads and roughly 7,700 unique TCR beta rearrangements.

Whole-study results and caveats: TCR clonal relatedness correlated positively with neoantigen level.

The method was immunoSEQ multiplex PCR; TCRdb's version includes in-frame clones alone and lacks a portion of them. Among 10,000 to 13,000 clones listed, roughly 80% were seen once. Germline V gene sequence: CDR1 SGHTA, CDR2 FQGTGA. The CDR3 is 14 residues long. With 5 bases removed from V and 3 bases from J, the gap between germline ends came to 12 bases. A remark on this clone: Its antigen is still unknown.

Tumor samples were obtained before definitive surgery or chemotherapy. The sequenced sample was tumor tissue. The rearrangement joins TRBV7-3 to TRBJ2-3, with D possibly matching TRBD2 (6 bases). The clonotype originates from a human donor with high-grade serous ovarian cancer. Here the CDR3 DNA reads TGTGCCAGCAGCCCCCCTGGGGGGACAGATACGCAGTATTTT. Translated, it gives CASSPPGGTDTQYF.